This TCR beta chain was sequenced during a study of shared clonotypes between healthy human individuals. Produced via immunoSEQ multiplex PCR; TCRdb's table is partial and in-frame only. The sample lists 600,000 or so clones, around 96% seen once, with 0.11% in the top ten. Trimming removed 6 bases from V and 7 bases from J; junction bases left unmatched: 11. CDR1 is MNHEY and CDR2 is SMNVEV in the germline V gene (reference sequence). This CDR3 has 16 amino acids. Selected positively for CCR7 and CD45RO-negative, naive CD8 cells excluded terminally differentiated effector memory CD45RA+ cells. Each sample came from a Caucasian adult donor living in Nashville, Tennessee.

The sequence was collected from a woman aged 30 to 39 in good health. The rearrangement links TRBV27 to TRBJ2-2; 10 bases align to TRBD2. The sample comprised naive CD8+ T cells sorted from blood. DNA of the CDR3: TGTGCCAGCAGCTTCCCTAGCGGGAGCGCGAACGGGGAGCTGTTTTTT. Amino acid sequence: CASSFPSGSANGELFF.